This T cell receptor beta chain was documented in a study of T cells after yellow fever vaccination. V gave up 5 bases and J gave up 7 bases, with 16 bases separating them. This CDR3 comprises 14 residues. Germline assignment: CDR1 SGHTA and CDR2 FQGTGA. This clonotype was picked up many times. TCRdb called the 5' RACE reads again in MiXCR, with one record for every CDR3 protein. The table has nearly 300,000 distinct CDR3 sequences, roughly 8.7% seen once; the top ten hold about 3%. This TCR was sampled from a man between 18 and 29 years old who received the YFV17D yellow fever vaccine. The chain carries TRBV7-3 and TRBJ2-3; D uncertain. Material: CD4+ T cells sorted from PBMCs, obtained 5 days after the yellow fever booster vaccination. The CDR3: CASSPLGWMNTQYF. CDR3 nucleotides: TGTGCCAGCAGCCCGCTGGGATGGATGAATACGCAGTATTTT.